Sequencing of this TCR beta chain was carried out in a study of cytomegalovirus exposure and HLA in healthy donors. Germline V gives CDR1 LNHDA, CDR2 SQIVND (reference sequence). The CDR3 runs to 14 residues. The V segment lost 5 bases and the J segment 4 bases; nucleotides outside the gene matches: 5. PCR employed 60 Vbeta and 13 Jbeta primers. The assay was immunoSEQ multiplex PCR, and TCRdb's table has in-frame clones only and misses some. The sample records some 120,000 clones, roughly 78% being singletons. Sequencing input: PBMCs. The origin of this receptor is a young man in good health and CMV-seropositive. V usage is TRBV19 and J usage is TRBJ2-3; 8 bases are a match to TRBD2. CDR3 residues: CASSPGGGPDTQYF. DNA of the CDR3: TGTGCCAGTAGTCCGGGGGGGGGCCCAGATACGCAGTATTTT.